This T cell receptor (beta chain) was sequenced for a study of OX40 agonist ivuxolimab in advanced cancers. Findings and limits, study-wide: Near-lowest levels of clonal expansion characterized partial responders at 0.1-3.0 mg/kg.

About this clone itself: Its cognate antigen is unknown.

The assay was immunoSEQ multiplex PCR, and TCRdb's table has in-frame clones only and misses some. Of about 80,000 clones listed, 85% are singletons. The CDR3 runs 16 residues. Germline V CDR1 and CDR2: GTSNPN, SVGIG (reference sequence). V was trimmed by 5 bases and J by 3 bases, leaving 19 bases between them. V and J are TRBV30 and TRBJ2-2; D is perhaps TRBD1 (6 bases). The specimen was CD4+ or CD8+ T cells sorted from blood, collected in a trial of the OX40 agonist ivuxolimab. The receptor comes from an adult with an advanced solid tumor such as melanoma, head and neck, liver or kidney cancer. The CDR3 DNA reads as TGTGCCTGGGATACAGGGACCTTGGTTGACACCGGGGAGCTGTTTTTT. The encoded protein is CAWDTGTLVDTGELFF.